Each of the 14 T cell receptor beta chains below was sequenced from the same sample in a study of early T cells in non-severe SARS-CoV-2 infection. TCRdb ran MiXCR on the 5' RACE reads and lists one entry per CDR3 protein. Of over 50,000 distinct CDR3 sequences listed, around 8% were seen once; the top ten hold about 9%. Sequencing used whole blood. The receptor set was obtained from an adult who was a healthcare worker with PCR-confirmed SARS-CoV-2 infection or an uninfected control (not recorded which).

The sample holds many counts of this clonotype. This chain links TRBV4-2 with TRBJ2-5; the D gene is possibly TRBD1 (6 bases). The germline V and J ends were trimmed by 5 bases and 5 bases, with 18 bases remaining between them. Per the germline V gene, CDR1 is LGHNA and CDR2 is YNFKEQ. The CDR3 is 15 amino acids. CDR3 nucleotides: TGTGCCAGCAGCAACCCGACCCAGGGGTACGAGACCCAGTACTTC. Amino acids: CASSNPTQGYETQYF.

The rearrangement joins TRBV4-1 to TRBJ2-7, with 8 bases matching TRBD1. This CDR3 comprises 14 residues. Germline trimming cut 1 base from V and 2 bases from J; bases unmatched to any gene: 1. The germline gives CDR1 MGHRA, CDR2 YSYEKL. CDR3 nucleotides: TGCGCCAGCAGCCAAGGGGACAGGCCCTACGAGCAGTACTTC. It is translated as CASSQGDRPYEQYF.

This clonotype was counted many times. The chain recombines TRBV20-1 with TRBJ1-5; no clear D gene. V was cut by 0 bases and J by 0 bases, with 6 bases left in between. The CDR3 is 14 amino acids. The V gene's germline CDR1 is DFQATT and CDR2 SNEGSKA (reference sequence). CDR3 amino acids: CSARERNSNQPQHF. In nucleotides, the CDR3 is TGCAGTGCTAGAGAACGTAATAGCAATCAGCCCCAGCATTTT.

This clonotype was seen at least ten times. The chain has TRBV3-1 and TRBJ2-5, with 10 bases lining up with TRBD1. Germline trimming cut 8 bases from V and 1 base from J; bases unmatched to any gene: 22. The CDR3 runs to 20 residues. Looked up from germline, CDR1 is LGHDT and CDR2 is YNNKEL (reference sequence). CDR3 region: CASRFRNRTGGMHLQETQYF. As DNA, the CDR3 is TGTGCCAGCCGATTCCGGAATAGGACAGGGGGTATGCACCTCCAAGAGACCCAGTACTTC.

This clonotype was counted at least ten times. The CDR3 spells CASRYGGTGELFF. As DNA, the CDR3 is TGTGCCAGCCGATACGGAGGCACCGGGGAGCTGTTTTTT. The chain combines TRBV7-3 with TRBJ2-2; tentative D call: TRBD2 (5 bases). The germline gives CDR1 SGHTA, CDR2 FQGTGA. This CDR3 has 13 residues. Between the trimmed V and J ends, which lost 8 bases and 4 bases, there was a span of 11 bases.

This clonotype was observed many times. J is TRBJ2-6 and V is TRBV6-1, with D possibly being TRBD1 or TRBD2 (5 bases each). The germline CDR1 and CDR2 sequences are MNHNS and SASEGT. This CDR3 contains 19 residues. The V end was cut by 6 bases, the J end by 0 bases, with 21 bases between. The CDR3 DNA follows: TGTGCCAGCAGGTCAGGGTCGAGGGCTATTGACTCTGGGGCCAACGTCCTGACTTTC. This translates into CASRSGSRAIDSGANVLTF.

There are many counts of this clonotype. This rearrangement joins TRBV14 to TRBJ1-1, with a weak D call TRBD1 (6 bases). Trimming pared 4 bases from V and 0 bases from J, leaving 12 bases between. This CDR3 has 15 residues. Germline loops: CDR1 SGHDN, CDR2 FVKESK. The CDR3 here is CASSRPGHLNTEAFF. The DNA for the CDR3 is TGTGCCAGCAGCCGACCGGGACATCTGAACACTGAAGCTTTCTTT.

The chain is built from TRBV28 and TRBJ1-6, with D perhaps matching TRBD1 (5 bases). V lost 4 bases and J 0 bases, leaving 7 bases between the germline ends. The CDR3 length is 15 residues. CDR1 MDHEN and CDR2 SYDVKM come from the germline V gene. The CDR3 loop reads CASSYQGSYNSPLHF. The CDR3 bases are TGTGCCAGCAGTTATCAGGGCTCCTATAATTCACCCCTCCACTTT.

This clonotype was seen ten or more times. The chain couples TRBV7-9 to TRBJ2-1, with D uncertain. The CDR3 has 14 amino acids. Looked up from germline, CDR1 is SEHNR and CDR2 is FQNEAQ (reference sequence). Trimming removed 5 bases from V and 1 base from J, with 9 bases in between. DNA for the CDR3: TGTGCCAGCAGCCCGCCCCCGTCCTACAATGAGCAGTTCTTC. It translates to CASSPPPSYNEQFF.

The sample holds a few counts of this clonotype. This clone may be a read error of a much larger clone one base away. The V call is TRBV29-1, the J call TRBJ2-6, with D uncertain. V lost 8 bases and J 0 bases, leaving 8 bases between the germline ends. This CDR3 spans 13 amino acids. Germline values: CDR1 SQVTM, CDR2 ANQGSEA. Here the CDR3 reads CSIQRSGANVLTF. The CDR3 DNA is TGCAGCATACAGCGCTCTGGGGCCAACGTCCTGACTTTC.

This clonotype was counted a few times. This chain uses TRBV7-6 with TRBJ1-2; D is undetermined. V lost 10 bases and J lost 4, with 19 bases in between. Germline lookup yields CDR1 SGHVS and CDR2 FNYEAQ. The CDR3 is 14 amino acids. For the CDR3, the DNA is TGTGCCACTACCCCCCCGGGTCTGGGCTATGGCTACACCTTC. Its protein product is CATTPPGLGYGYTF.

This clonotype was recorded a few times. CDR3: CASSFYSGANVLTF. The CDR3 DNA reads TGTGCCAGCAGTTTCTATTCTGGGGCCAACGTCCTGACTTTC. The V call is TRBV6-2 or TRBV6-3, the J call TRBJ2-6, with D uncertain. From germline, CDR1 is MNHEY and CDR2 SVGEGT. Trimming removed 4 bases from V and 1 base from J, with 5 bases in between. CDR3 length equals 14 residues.

The chain combines TRBV29-1 with TRBJ2-7; D perhaps matches TRBD1 (5 bases). This CDR3 is 15 amino acids long. Per the germline V gene, CDR1 is SQVTM and CDR2 is ANQGSEA. V lost 0 bases, J lost 2 bases, and 14 bases lay in between. CDR3 sequence: CSVEEVAGLTYEQYF. As DNA, the CDR3 is TGCAGCGTTGAAGAGGTGGCAGGGCTTACCTACGAGCAGTACTTC.

This clonotype was counted a few times. The chain has TRBV12-3 or TRBV12-4 and TRBJ1-2, with 8 bases aligning to TRBD1. V shed 4 bases and J 2 bases; nucleotides not matched to a gene: 3. This CDR3 region has 14 residues. The CDR3 protein is CASSSRGRNYGYTF. The CDR3 DNA is TGTGCCAGCAGTTCCAGGGGGCGAAACTATGGCTACACCTTC.